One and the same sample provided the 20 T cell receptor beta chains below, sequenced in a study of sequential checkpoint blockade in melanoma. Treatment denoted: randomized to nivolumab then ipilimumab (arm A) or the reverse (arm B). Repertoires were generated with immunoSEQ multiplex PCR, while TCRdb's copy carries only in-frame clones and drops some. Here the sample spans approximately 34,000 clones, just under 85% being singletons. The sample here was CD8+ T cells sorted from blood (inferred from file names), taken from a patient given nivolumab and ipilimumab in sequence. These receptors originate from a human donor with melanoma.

This CDR3 is CASSLVVGGGTDTQYF. CDR3 sequence (DNA): TGCGCCAGCAGCTTGGTGGTGGGAGGGGGCACAGATACGCAGTATTTT. This chain connects TRBV5-1 to TRBJ2-3, with 7 bases that match TRBD2. Germline V CDR1 and CDR2: SGHRS, YFSETQ. The V segment lost 0 bases and the J segment 1 base; nucleotides outside the gene matches: 5. This CDR3 spans 16 amino acids.

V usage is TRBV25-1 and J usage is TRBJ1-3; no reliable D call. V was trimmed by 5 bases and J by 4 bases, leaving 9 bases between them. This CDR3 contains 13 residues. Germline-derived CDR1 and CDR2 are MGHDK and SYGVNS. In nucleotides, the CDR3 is TGTGCCAGCAGTACCGTAGAGGGAAACACCATATATTTT. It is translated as CASSTVEGNTIYF. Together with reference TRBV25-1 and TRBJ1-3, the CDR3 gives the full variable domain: EADIYQTPRYLVIGTGKKITLECSQTMGHDKMYWYQQDPGMELHLIHYSYGVNSTEKGDLSSESTVSRIRTEHFPLTLESARPSHTSQYLCASSTVEGNTIYFGEGSWLTVV.

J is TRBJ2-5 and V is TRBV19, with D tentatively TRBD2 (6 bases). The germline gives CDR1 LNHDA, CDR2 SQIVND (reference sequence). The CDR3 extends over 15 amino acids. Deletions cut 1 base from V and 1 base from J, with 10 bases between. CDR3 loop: CASSIAGGFQETQYF. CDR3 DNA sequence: TGTGCCAGTAGTATAGCTGGGGGGTTCCAAGAGACCCAGTACTTC. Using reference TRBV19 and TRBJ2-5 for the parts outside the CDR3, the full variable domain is DGGITQSPKYLFRKEGQNVTLSCEQNLNHDAMYWYRQDPGQGLRLIYYSQIVNDFQKGDIAEGYSVSREKKESFPLTVTSAQKNPTAFYLCASSIAGGFQETQYFGPGTRLLVL.

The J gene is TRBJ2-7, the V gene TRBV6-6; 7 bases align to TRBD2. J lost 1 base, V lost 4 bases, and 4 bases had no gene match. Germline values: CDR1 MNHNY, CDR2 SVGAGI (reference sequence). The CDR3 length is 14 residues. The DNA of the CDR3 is TGTGCCAGCAGTTTGGAGCGGGGATCCTACGAGCAGTACTTC. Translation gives CASSLERGSYEQYF.

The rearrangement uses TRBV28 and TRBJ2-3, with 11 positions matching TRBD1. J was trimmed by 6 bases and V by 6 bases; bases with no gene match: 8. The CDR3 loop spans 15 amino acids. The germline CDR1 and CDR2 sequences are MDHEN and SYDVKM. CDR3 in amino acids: CASRPGTGGWDTQYF. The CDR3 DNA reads TGTGCCAGCAGACCTGGGACAGGGGGTTGGGATACGCAGTATTTT.

In nucleotides, the CDR3 is TGTGCCTCTAAACACGTTATTGTACGCGGGACAGAGAACACTGAAGCTTTCTTT. This codes for CASKHVIVRGTENTEAFF. The chain employs TRBV19 and TRBJ1-1; 7 positions match TRBD1. This CDR3 spans 18 amino acids. Unmatched junction bases numbered 22, after V lost 11 bases and J lost 1 base. Germline CDR1 LNHDA, CDR2 SQIVND (reference sequence).

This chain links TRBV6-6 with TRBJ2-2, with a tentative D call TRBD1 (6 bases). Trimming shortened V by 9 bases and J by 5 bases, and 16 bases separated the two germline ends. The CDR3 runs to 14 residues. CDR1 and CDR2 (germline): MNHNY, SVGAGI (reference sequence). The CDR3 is CASYDGGLTGELFF. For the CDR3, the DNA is TGTGCCAGTTACGATGGGGGCCTAACCGGGGAGCTGTTTTTT.

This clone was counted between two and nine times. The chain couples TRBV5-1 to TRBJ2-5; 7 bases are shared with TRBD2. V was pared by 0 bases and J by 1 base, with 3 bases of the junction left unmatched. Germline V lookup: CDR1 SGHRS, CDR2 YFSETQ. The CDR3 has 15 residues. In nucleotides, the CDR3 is TGCGCCAGCAGCTTGGGAGCTAGCGGCCAAGAGACCCAGTACTTC. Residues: CASSLGASGQETQYF.

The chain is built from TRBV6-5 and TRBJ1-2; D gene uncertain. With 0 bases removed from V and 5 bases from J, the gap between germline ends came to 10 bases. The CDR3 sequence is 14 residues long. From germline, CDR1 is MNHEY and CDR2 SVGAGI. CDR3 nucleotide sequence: TGTGCCAGCAGTTACTCCGGGGTCCGTTATGGCTACACCTTC. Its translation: CASSYSGVRYGYTF.

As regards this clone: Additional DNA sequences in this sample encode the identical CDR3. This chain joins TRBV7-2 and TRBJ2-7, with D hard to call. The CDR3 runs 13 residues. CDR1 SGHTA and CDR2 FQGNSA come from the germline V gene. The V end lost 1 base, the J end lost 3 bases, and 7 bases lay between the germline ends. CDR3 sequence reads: CASSLGQFYEQYF. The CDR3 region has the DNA TGTGCCAGCAGCTTAGGCCAGTTCTACGAGCAGTACTTC.

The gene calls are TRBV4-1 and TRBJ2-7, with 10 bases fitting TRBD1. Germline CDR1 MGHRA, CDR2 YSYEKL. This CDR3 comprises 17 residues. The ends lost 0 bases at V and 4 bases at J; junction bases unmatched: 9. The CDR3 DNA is TGCGCCAGCAGCCAAGATTTGGGGGACAGGGGTATGTACGAGCAGTACTTC. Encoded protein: CASSQDLGDRGMYEQYF.

As DNA, the CDR3 is TGTGCCAGTAGTATTAATCCGGGGATCGAGCAGTACTTC. It translates to CASSINPGIEQYF. This sequence joins TRBV19 and TRBJ2-7; perhaps TRBD2 as D (5 bases). CDR1 and CDR2 (germline): LNHDA, SQIVND (reference sequence). The CDR3 runs to 13 residues. V lost 3 bases, J lost 6 bases, and 12 bases lay in between.

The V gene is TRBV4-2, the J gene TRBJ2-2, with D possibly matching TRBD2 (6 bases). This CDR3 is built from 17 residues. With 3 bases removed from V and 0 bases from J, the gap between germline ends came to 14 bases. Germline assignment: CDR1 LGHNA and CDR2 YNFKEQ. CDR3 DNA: TGTGCCAGCAGCCATCCCGGGACTGGTTCGAACACCGGGGAGCTGTTTTTT. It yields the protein CASSHPGTGSNTGELFF.

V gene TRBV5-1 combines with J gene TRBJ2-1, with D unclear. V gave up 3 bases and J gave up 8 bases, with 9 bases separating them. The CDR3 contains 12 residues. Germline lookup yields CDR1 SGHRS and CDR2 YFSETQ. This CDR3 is CASSSTVDEQFF. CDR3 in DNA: TGCGCCAGCAGCTCTACGGTCGATGAGCAGTTCTTC.

CDR3 residues: CASSPGTGEVNEQFF. The CDR3 DNA sequence: TGTGCCAGCAGCCCCGGGACAGGGGAGGTCAATGAGCAGTTCTTC. The chain recombines TRBV7-9 with TRBJ2-1, with 10 bases aligning to TRBD1. This CDR3 spans 15 amino acids. Trimming cost V 5 bases and J 6 bases; bases outside gene matches: 7. Germline V gene sequence: CDR1 SEHNR, CDR2 FQNEAQ (reference sequence).

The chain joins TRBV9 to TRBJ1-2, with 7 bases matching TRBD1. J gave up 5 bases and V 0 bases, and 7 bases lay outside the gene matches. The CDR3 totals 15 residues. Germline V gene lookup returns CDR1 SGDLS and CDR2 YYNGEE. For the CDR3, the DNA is TGTGCCAGCAGCGTAGGTTCCTCGACAGGGTATGGCTACACCTTC. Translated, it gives CASSVGSSTGYGYTF.

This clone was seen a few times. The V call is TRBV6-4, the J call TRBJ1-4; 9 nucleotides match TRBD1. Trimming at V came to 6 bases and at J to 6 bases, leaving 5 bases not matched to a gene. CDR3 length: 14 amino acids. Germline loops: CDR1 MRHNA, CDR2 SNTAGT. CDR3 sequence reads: CASRRQGVHEKLFF. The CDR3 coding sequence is TGTGCCAGCAGGAGACAGGGGGTTCATGAAAAACTGTTTTTT.

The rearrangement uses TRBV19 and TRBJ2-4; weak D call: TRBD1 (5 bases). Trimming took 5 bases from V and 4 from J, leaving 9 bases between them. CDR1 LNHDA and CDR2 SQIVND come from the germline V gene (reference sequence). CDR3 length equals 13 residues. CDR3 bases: TGTGCCAGTAGTCCTCAGGGAAAAAACATTCAGTACTTC. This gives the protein CASSPQGKNIQYF.

CDR3 sequence (DNA): TGTGCCAGCACCGAGGAACGGGGGAGCTCCTACGAGCAGTACTTC. It translates to CASTEERGSSYEQYF. This rearrangement joins TRBV4-2 to TRBJ2-7; tentatively, D is TRBD2 (6 bases). CDR1 LGHNA and CDR2 YNFKEQ come from the germline V gene. This CDR3 spans 15 amino acids. The ends were cut back, 7 bases at V and 0 bases at J, with 16 bases in the middle.

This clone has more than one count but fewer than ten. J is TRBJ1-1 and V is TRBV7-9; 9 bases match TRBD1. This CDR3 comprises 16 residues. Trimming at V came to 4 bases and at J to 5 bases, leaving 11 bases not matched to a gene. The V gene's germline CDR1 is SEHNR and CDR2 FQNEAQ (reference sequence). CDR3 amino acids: CASSSPPRTGETEAFF. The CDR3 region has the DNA TGTGCCAGCAGCTCCCCACCGCGGACAGGGGAAACTGAAGCTTTCTTT. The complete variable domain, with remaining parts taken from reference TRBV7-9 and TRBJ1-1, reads DTGVSQNPRHKITKRGQNVTFRCDPISEHNRLYWYRQTLGQGPEFLTYFQNEAQLEKSRLLSDRFSAERPKGSFSTLEIQRTEQGDSAMYLCASSSPPRTGETEAFFGQGTRLTVV.